This TCR beta chain derives from a study of response to subunit inactivated influenza vaccine. Study outcomes and limitations: There was a suggestion from the authors that each seasonal influenza vaccination recruits few new T cells.

This clonotype appeared a few times. Its specificity is unknown. The CDR3 spans 15 residues. V was pared by 0 bases and J by 7 bases, with 13 bases between. Germline V gene lookup returns CDR1 SNHLY and CDR2 FYNNEI. Each CDR3 protein is one row after TCRdb ran MiXCR on the RT-PCR reads. The sample consists of 600,000 to 850,000 distinct CDR3 sequences, 14% of them appearing once. This chain connects TRBV2 to TRBJ2-1; D is ambiguous. This receptor was identified in a man aged 45 to 65 who received an inactivated influenza vaccine. The material was PBMCs from blood, obtained about 14 days before vaccination. As DNA, the CDR3 is TGTGCCAGCAGTGAAGCGGCGGCGGTATGGAATGAGCAGTTCTTC. The encoded protein is CASSEAAAVWNEQFF.